This is a list of T cell receptor beta chains from one sample in a study of T cell changes during pregnancy in multiple sclerosis. Produced via immunoSEQ multiplex PCR; TCRdb's table is partial and in-frame only. The table lists fewer than 45,000 clones, about 89% of them singletons. Material: CD4+ T cells from peripheral blood mononuclear cells, obtained in the first trimester of pregnancy. The source of these receptors is a female donor with multiple sclerosis, enrolled in a pregnancy study. Both conserved end residues are trimmed from each CDR3. Each record gives: D gene, V gene, CDR3 protein. A D gene is named only where the DNA matches it firmly.

>.|TRBV6-5
ASSYQFNEKLF
>.|TRBV29-1
SVEQGLGQPQH
>.|TRBV6-5
ASTQQGNGYT
>.|TRBV9
ASSVEAGRGS
>.|TRBV2
ASSDRGEGGYGYT
>TRBD2|TRBV19
ASSISGGDAYEQY
>TRBD1|TRBV9
ASSWGTGGNEQF
>.|TRBV10-3
AISENTYSTDTQY
>TRBD2|TRBV9
ASSVAPWGFTWTRKETQY
>TRBD1|TRBV5-8
ASSRGDRGLDGYT
>TRBD1|TRBV6-5
ASSYSDRVYVAEAF
>TRBD1|TRBV4-2
ASSLETGVGTEAF
>TRBD1|TRBV30
AWSPGQGRWETQY
>TRBD1|TRBV19
ASSSGQGGDTQY
>.|TRBV2
ASIDRSVNEQF
>.|TRBV5-1
ASSSRGDTQY
>TRBD1|TRBV28
ASLTGVEETQY
>.|TRBV7-3
ASSPPLGEQY
>TRBD1|TRBV4-3
ASSQGQGVTYEQY
>TRBD1|TRBV5-6
ASRFWTGVTYEQY
>.|TRBV7-2
ASGRGVETQY
>.|TRBV2
ASSQMNTEAF
>.|TRBV6-6
ASSFPRGGADQPQH
>.|TRBV5-1
ASSLSLDSGNTIY
>.|TRBV30
AWSVLATNEKLF
>TRBD2|TRBV7-2
ASSSGGSSYEQY
>.|TRBV30
ARQGQGNEKLF
>.|TRBV4-1
ASSQGETQETQY
>TRBD1|TRBV2
ASSSGTGDLLWTSNQPQH
>.|TRBV5-1
ASSLFGGSDTGELF
>TRBD1|TRBV5-1
ASSDDRVYEQY
>.|TRBV6-1
ASRRAVDTQY
>TRBD2|TRBV27
ASSSLGTSGSLADIQY
>.|TRBV11-1
ASSFLTGLDGYT
>.|TRBV5-1
ASSLAGRGNQPQH